This TCR beta chain was recovered during a study of CD8 T cells in Susac syndrome. Healthy donors acted as controls, with matching for age and sex. This CDR3 is 13 amino acids long. CDR1 is SQVTM, CDR2 ANQGSEA, per germline. V lost 3 bases and J 2 bases, leaving 7 bases between the germline ends. Roughly 0.45 to 1 ug RNA was reverse transcribed with random hexamers. In TCRdb, the immunoSEQ multiplex PCR reads were re-called with MiXCR into one record per CDR3 protein. This repertoire shows some 200,000 distinct CDR3 sequences, around 96% found once; its top ten account for about 0.1%. The source of this sequence is a human donor in good health. Sequencing input: CD4+ T cells from PBMCs. The chain is built from TRBV29-1 and TRBJ2-2; D call uncertain. CDR3 amino acids: CSVDRGNTGELFF. The CDR3 DNA sequence: TGCAGCGTTGATCGCGGTAACACCGGGGAGCTGTTTTTT.